Following are 32 T cell receptor beta chains from one sample sequenced in a study of CD8 T cells in Susac syndrome. An input of about 0.5 to 1 ug of RNA was subjected to reverse transcription using random hexamers. From the immunoSEQ multiplex PCR reads, TCRdb called clonotypes with MiXCR, one entry per CDR3 protein. The profile shows about 120,000 distinct CDR3 sequences, around 95% of them singletons. Material for sequencing was CD8+ T cells from PBMCs. These receptors were taken from a human donor with Susac syndrome.

The chain links TRBV7-3 to TRBJ2-1; 9 bases are a match to TRBD2. With 5 bases clipped from V and 3 bases from J, the junction kept 17 bases outside the gene matches. This CDR3 region has 19 residues. CDR1 and CDR2 (germline): SGHTA, FQGTGA. CDR3 coding DNA: TGTGCCAGCAGCCGCTACCCGCCGGGCGAAGCGGGAGGCTACAATGAGCAGTTCTTC. This encodes CASSRYPPGEAGGYNEQFF.

The J gene is TRBJ2-2, the V gene TRBV4-3, with TRBD1 as a possible D gene (6 bases). The CDR3 loop spans 16 amino acids. V was pared by 0 bases and J by 4 bases, with 12 bases between. Germline loops: CDR1 LGHNA, CDR2 YSLEER. CDR3 nucleotides: TGCGCCAGCAGCCAAGATACAGGGCGTAGCACCGGGGAGCTGTTTTTT. It is translated as CASSQDTGRSTGELFF.

The chain uses TRBV30 and TRBJ2-3; the D is unclear. This CDR3 region has 15 residues. Per the germline V gene, CDR1 is GTSNPN and CDR2 is SVGIG (reference sequence). Trimming took off 0 bases at V and 2 bases at J, with 12 bases between the two ends. Here the CDR3 reads CAWSVTNSPTDTQYF. In DNA form, the CDR3 reads TGTGCCTGGAGTGTAACGAATAGTCCCACAGATACGCAGTATTTT.

As DNA, the CDR3 is TGTGCCAGCAGACCTCCCGGGACAGGGGGAAACACCATATATTTT. Amino acid sequence: CASRPPGTGGNTIYF. The chain couples TRBV6-6 to TRBJ1-3, with TRBD1 identical over 9 bases. The CDR3 is 15 residues long. V shed 6 bases, J shed 4 bases, and the junction held 7 bases outside the gene matches. The germline gives CDR1 MNHNY, CDR2 SVGAGI (reference sequence).

The gene calls are TRBV19 and TRBJ2-3; TRBD1 matches 8 bases. CDR1 LNHDA and CDR2 SQIVND come from the germline V gene (reference sequence). The CDR3 extends over 17 amino acids. Trimming at V came to 3 bases and at J to 3 bases, leaving 11 bases not matched to a gene. In DNA, the CDR3 is TGTGCCAGTAGTATCACAGAGGCGGACAGGGCGACAGATACGCAGTATTTT. Its protein is CASSITEADRATDTQYF.

The count of this clonotype is one. V usage is TRBV29-1 and J usage is TRBJ1-1; tentatively, D is TRBD1 (6 bases). CDR1 is SQVTM, CDR2 ANQGSEA, per germline. Trimming pared 7 bases from V and 0 bases from J, leaving 12 bases between. The CDR3 has 13 amino acids. In nucleotides, the CDR3 is TGCAGCGCCGGAGACAGGTTGAACACTGAAGCTTTCTTT. This encodes CSAGDRLNTEAFF.

V is TRBV4-3 and J is TRBJ2-3; D not resolved. Germline V gene data show CDR1 as LGHNA and CDR2 as YSLEER. This CDR3 has 16 residues. V lost 4 bases, J lost 5 bases, and 19 bases lay in between. CDR3 amino acids: CASSLDISRAVDTQYF. The CDR3 DNA reads TGCGCCAGCAGCCTCGACATTTCACGTGCAGTAGATACGCAGTATTTT.

V usage is TRBV30 and J usage is TRBJ2-6, with TRBD1 identical over 7 bases. Germline V gene sequence: CDR1 GTSNPN, CDR2 SVGIG (reference sequence). This CDR3 has 19 amino acids. V lost 2 bases and J lost 1; bases outside the gene matches: 14. The CDR3 DNA reads as TGTGCCTGGAGTTCGGGAAACAGGGGTTACTGGTCTGGGGCCAACGTCCTGACTTTC. Protein sequence: CAWSSGNRGYWSGANVLTF. Using reference TRBV30 and TRBJ2-6 for the parts outside the CDR3, the full variable domain is SQTIHQWPATLVQPVGSPLSLECTVEGTSNPNLYWYRQAAGRGLQLLFYSVGIGQISSEVPQNLSASRPQDRQFILSSKKLLLSDSGFYLCAWSSGNRGYWSGANVLTFGAGSRLTVL.

This rearrangement joins TRBV11-3 to TRBJ2-1; D is perhaps TRBD2 (6 bases). Looked up from germline, CDR1 is SGHNT and CDR2 is YENEEA. Trimming removed 1 base at V and 8 bases at J, with 9 bases between. The CDR3 is 13 amino acids. CDR3 in DNA: TGTGCCAGCAGCTTAGCCGGGAGTGATGAGCAGTTCTTC. Amino acid sequence: CASSLAGSDEQFF.

V usage is TRBV27 and J usage is TRBJ2-7; TRBD1 matches 9 bases. The CDR3 is 15 residues long. V lost 8 bases, J lost 4 bases, and 12 bases stayed unmatched. The V gene's germline CDR1 is MNHEY and CDR2 SMNVEV (reference sequence). CDR3 amino acids: CASHSTAGTGYEQYF. DNA for the CDR3: TGTGCCAGCCATTCCACAGCAGGGACAGGGTACGAGCAGTACTTC.

The J gene is TRBJ1-1, the V gene TRBV29-1, with D possibly being TRBD1 (6 bases). This CDR3 is built from 16 residues. Deletions cut 7 bases from V and 3 bases from J, with 24 bases between. Germline lookup yields CDR1 SQVTM and CDR2 ANQGSEA. The CDR3 sequence is CSAGGGEFPSYTEAFF. CDR3 DNA: TGCAGCGCGGGGGGGGGCGAATTCCCCTCTTACACTGAAGCTTTCTTT.

The chain carries TRBV13 and TRBJ2-1; TRBD2 matches 8 bases. V dropped 6 bases and J dropped 6; count of bases not matched to a gene: 10. Germline CDR1 reads PRHDT; CDR2 reads FYEKMQ (reference sequence). The CDR3 consists of 15 residues. As DNA, the CDR3 is TGTGCCAGCAGTCACGCCGGGGGGGGTAGCAATGAGCAGTTCTTC. This sequence encodes CASSHAGGGSNEQFF.

The chain uses TRBV20-1 and TRBJ1-2; the D gene is possibly TRBD1 (5 bases). The V gene's germline CDR1 is DFQATT and CDR2 SNEGSKA (reference sequence). The CDR3 is made up of 13 amino acids. V lost 2 bases, J lost 8 bases, and 15 bases lay in between. The CDR3 coding sequence is TGCAGTGCTAGATTCCGGGACCCCTGGGGCTACACCTTC. Protein sequence: CSARFRDPWGYTF.

The rearrangement joins TRBV12-3 or TRBV12-4 to TRBJ2-3; TRBD1 agrees at 9 bases. CDR3 length: 16 amino acids. Trimming took 3 bases from V and 3 from J; bases not matched to a gene: 7. The CDR3 bases are TGTGCCAGCAGTTTCGGCACAGGGGGCCAGACAGATACGCAGTATTTT. This encodes CASSFGTGGQTDTQYF.

This clonotype has only one observation. V and J are TRBV20-1 and TRBJ1-3; D unclear. The CDR3 spans 13 residues. CDR1 DFQATT and CDR2 SNEGSKA come from the germline V gene (reference sequence). With 5 bases removed from V and 2 bases from J, the gap between germline ends came to 10 bases. The CDR3 here is CSAGGLPGNTIYF. DNA of the CDR3: TGCAGTGCTGGTGGACTCCCTGGAAACACCATATATTTT.

The rearrangement links TRBV9 to TRBJ2-7; TRBD1 matches 9 bases. J was trimmed by 2 bases and V by 3 bases; bases with no gene match: 3. CDR1 is SGDLS, CDR2 YYNGEE, per germline. The CDR3 loop spans 14 amino acids. CDR3 amino acids: CASSAGTGPYEQYF. The CDR3 coding sequence is TGTGCCAGCAGCGCCGGGACAGGGCCCTACGAGCAGTACTTC.

The chain joins TRBV28 to TRBJ2-1; TRBD2 matches 8 bases. CDR3 length equals 16 residues. V lost 5 bases to trimming and J lost 6 bases; unmatched junction nucleotides: 12. In germline, CDR1 is MDHEN, CDR2 SYDVKM. CDR3 in amino acids: CASSHDWGGGTNEQFF. The CDR3 DNA is TGTGCCAGCAGTCACGACTGGGGCGGGGGGACCAATGAGCAGTTCTTC.

This CDR3 reads CSVEPGQGTPEAFF. CDR3 DNA sequence: TGCAGCGTTGAGCCGGGACAGGGGACACCCGAAGCTTTCTTT. This chain joins TRBV29-1 and TRBJ1-1; 10 nucleotides align to TRBD1. The CDR3 runs 14 residues. Germline trimming cut 3 bases from V and 8 bases from J; bases unmatched to any gene: 9. Germline CDR1 SQVTM, CDR2 ANQGSEA.

The gene calls are TRBV4-1 and TRBJ1-1, with TRBD1 matching 7 bases. Germline V gene sequence: CDR1 MGHRA, CDR2 YSYEKL. V lost 2 bases to trimming and J lost 4 bases; unmatched junction nucleotides: 7. The CDR3 is made up of 15 amino acids. In DNA form, the CDR3 reads TGCGCCAGCAGCCAACGGACAGGTGGGAGCACTGAAGCTTTCTTT. Protein sequence: CASSQRTGGSTEAFF.

The chain couples TRBV7-3 to TRBJ1-1; a possible D gene is TRBD1 (5 bases). Germline-derived CDR1 and CDR2 are SGHTA and FQGTGA. Between the trimmed V and J ends, which lost 3 bases and 1 base, there was a span of 9 bases. The CDR3 consists of 14 residues. CDR3 DNA sequence: TGTGCCAGCAGCTTGTGGGGCCAGAACACTGAAGCTTTCTTT. Protein sequence: CASSLWGQNTEAFF.

The chain has TRBV3-1 and TRBJ2-2; D could derive from TRBD1 or TRBD2 (5 bases each). Germline CDR1 reads LGHDT; CDR2 reads YNNKEL (reference sequence). This CDR3 is 15 amino acids long. V was cut by 4 bases and J by 3 bases, with 12 bases left in between. CDR3 sequence (DNA): TGTGCCAGCAGCCCCGGGACCGATTACACCGGGGAGCTGTTTTTT. Translation: CASSPGTDYTGELFF.

The chain carries TRBV7-9 and TRBJ1-5; the D is unclear. The CDR3 has 16 residues. CDR1 and CDR2 from the germline V gene are SEHNR and FQNEAQ (reference sequence). V shed 2 bases and J shed 1 base, with 12 bases lying between them. CDR3 sequence (DNA): TGTGCCAGCAGCTTATCGGAGGGCCCAAGCAATCAGCCCCAGCATTTT. It codes for CASSLSEGPSNQPQHF.

The chain couples TRBV6-4 to TRBJ2-2; no definite D call. Germline V gene data show CDR1 as MRHNA and CDR2 as SNTAGT. The CDR3 contains 15 residues. Trimming pared 2 bases from V and 5 bases from J, leaving 12 bases between. As DNA, the CDR3 is TGTGCCAGCAGTGACAGTACCGGGTCGACCGGGGAGCTGTTTTTT. Protein product: CASSDSTGSTGELFF.

This chain links TRBV5-4 with TRBJ2-7, with TRBD1 matching 7 bases. Germline V CDR1 and CDR2: SGHNT, YYREEE (reference sequence). The CDR3 length is 14 residues. J was trimmed by 7 bases and V by 0 bases; bases with no gene match: 7. The CDR3 DNA reads TGTGCCAGCAGCTTGGGGGACAGTTCGGGAGAGCAGTACTTC. It specifies CASSLGDSSGEQYF.

The J gene is TRBJ2-1, the V gene TRBV2, with D perhaps TRBD2 (5 bases). V was clipped by 6 bases and J by 2 bases, with 14 bases between them. CDR1 and CDR2 from the germline V gene are SNHLY and FYNNEI. The CDR3 loop spans 15 amino acids. The CDR3 loop is CASRYGISPYNEQFF. CDR3 bases: TGTGCCAGCAGATACGGGATTAGCCCCTACAATGAGCAGTTCTTC.

A word on this clonotype: One end of the junction is discordant with germline, which a read error may explain. The rearrangement uses TRBV20-1 and TRBJ1-3; D remains ambiguous. Germline V gene lookup returns CDR1 DFQATT and CDR2 SNEGSKA (reference sequence). The CDR3 is made up of 15 amino acids. This CDR3 is CSASLGSDSENTIYF. In nucleotides, the CDR3 is TGCAGTGCTAGTCTAGGGTCCGACTCTGAAAACACCATATATTTT.

The chain carries TRBV2 and TRBJ2-3, with D perhaps matching TRBD1 or TRBD2 (5 bases each). V was shortened by 4 bases and J by 5 bases, with 22 bases between the two germline ends. Germline V lookup: CDR1 SNHLY, CDR2 FYNNEI. The CDR3 is 17 amino acids. The CDR3 DNA sequence: TGTGCCAGCAGTGGGCGTCCGGGACCGGTTGGGAGAGATACGCAGTATTTT. Translated, it gives CASSGRPGPVGRDTQYF. The full variable domain, with the rest looked up from reference TRBV2 and TRBJ2-3, is EPEVTQTPSHQVTQMGQEVILRCVPISNHLYFYWYRQILGQKVEFLVSFYNNEISEKSEIFDDQFSVERPDGSNFTLKIRSTKLEDSAMYFCASSGRPGPVGRDTQYFGPGTRLTVL.

V usage is TRBV28 and J usage is TRBJ2-1; D gene uncertain. The CDR3 length is 14 residues. Germline-derived CDR1 and CDR2 are MDHEN and SYDVKM. V dropped 3 bases and J dropped 8 bases, with 14 bases sitting between them. The CDR3 coding sequence is TGTGCCAGCAGTTTCGTGTACGACTCGTATGAGCAGTTCTTC. This gives the protein CASSFVYDSYEQFF.

The genes are TRBV13 and TRBJ2-2, with D uncertain. Germline V CDR1 and CDR2: PRHDT, FYEKMQ (reference sequence). Trimming pared 4 bases from V and 0 bases from J, leaving 12 bases between. The CDR3 totals 16 residues. The CDR3 is CASSSPQPPNTGELFF. In nucleotides, the CDR3 is TGTGCCAGCAGCTCTCCCCAGCCCCCGAACACCGGGGAGCTGTTTTTT. Drawing the rest from reference TRBV13 and TRBJ2-2, the complete variable domain is AAGVIQSPRHLIKEKRETATLKCYPIPRHDTVYWYQQGPGQDPQFLISFYEKMQSDKGSIPDRFSAQQFSDYHSELNMSSLELGDSALYFCASSSPQPPNTGELFFGEGSRLTVL.

The chain recombines TRBV3-1 with TRBJ2-5; D tentatively fits TRBD1 or TRBD2 (7 bases each). CDR3 size: 16 residues. CDR1 and CDR2 (germline): LGHDT, YNNKEL (reference sequence). V lost 4 bases to trimming and J lost 2 bases, with 17 bases between them. The CDR3 here is CASSPPGGALQETQYF. CDR3 bases: TGTGCCAGCAGCCCCCCAGGGGGGGCCCTACAAGAGACCCAGTACTTC.

This chain uses TRBV6-2 or TRBV6-3 with TRBJ2-7; TRBD1 might be the D (6 bases). The V end lost 4 bases, the J end lost 5 bases, and 21 bases lay between the germline ends. The CDR3 length is 16 residues. CDR1 is MNHEY, CDR2 SVGEGT, per germline. The CDR3 sequence is CASSWPSQGQVDEQYF. CDR3 coding DNA: TGTGCCAGCAGTTGGCCCTCGCAGGGGCAGGTTGACGAGCAGTACTTC.

The chain couples TRBV6-6 to TRBJ2-1, with a possible D match to TRBD2 (6 bases). Looked up from germline, CDR1 is MNHNY and CDR2 is SVGAGI (reference sequence). The CDR3 is made up of 13 amino acids. V was clipped by 5 bases and J by 8 bases, with 13 bases between them. This CDR3 reads CASSAGSTYEQFF. CDR3 DNA sequence: TGTGCCAGCAGTGCCGGGAGTACGTATGAGCAGTTCTTC.